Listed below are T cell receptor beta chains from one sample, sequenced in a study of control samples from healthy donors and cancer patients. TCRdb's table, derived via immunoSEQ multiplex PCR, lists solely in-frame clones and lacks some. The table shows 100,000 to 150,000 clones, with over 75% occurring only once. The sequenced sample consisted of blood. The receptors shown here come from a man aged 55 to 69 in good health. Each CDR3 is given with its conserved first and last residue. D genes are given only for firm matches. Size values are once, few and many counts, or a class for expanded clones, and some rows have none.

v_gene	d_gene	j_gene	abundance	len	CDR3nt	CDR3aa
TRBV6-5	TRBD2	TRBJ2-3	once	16	TGTGCCAGCAGTTACTCGGGGGGGGACCTCACAGATACGCAGTATTTT	CASSYSGGDLTDTQYF
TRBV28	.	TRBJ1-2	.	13	TGTGCCAGCAGCCTAGACATAAGATATGGCTACACCTTC	CASSLDIRYGYTF
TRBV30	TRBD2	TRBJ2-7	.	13	TGTGCCTGGACTGCGGGAGTTAGCTACGAGCAGTACTTC	CAWTAGVSYEQYF
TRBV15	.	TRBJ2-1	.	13	TGTGCCACCAGCAGGGACTCCGTGAATGAGCAGTTCTTC	CATSRDSVNEQFF
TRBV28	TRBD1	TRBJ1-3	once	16	TGTGCCAGCAGCACCGGGACAGGGCTCTCTGGAAACACCATATATTTT	CASSTGTGLSGNTIYF
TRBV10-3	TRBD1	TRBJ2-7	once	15	TGTGCCATCAGTGCATCAACTGGGACAGGGTCCGAGCAGTACTTC	CAISASTGTGSEQYF
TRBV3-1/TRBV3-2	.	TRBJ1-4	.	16	TGTGCCAGCAGCTTGACCTCACAAACCTGGGGTGAAAAACTGTTTTTT	CASSLTSQTWGEKLFF
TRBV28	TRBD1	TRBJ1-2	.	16	TGTGCCAGCACCATCCATGGGACAGGGGGCAAGGATGGCTACACCTTC	CASTIHGTGGKDGYTF
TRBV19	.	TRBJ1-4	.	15	TGTGCCAGTAAAGGCGGAGGTAGAACGAATGAAAAACTGTTTTTT	CASKGGGRTNEKLFF
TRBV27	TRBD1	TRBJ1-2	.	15	TGTGCCAGCAGTTTAATTGGGACAGGGATGGGTGGCTACACCTTC	CASSLIGTGMGGYTF
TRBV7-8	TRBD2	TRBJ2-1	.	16	TGTGCCAGCAGCTTAGTTACTAGCGGGGGATACAATGAGCAGTTCTTC	CASSLVTSGGYNEQFF
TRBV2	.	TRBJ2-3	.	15	TGTGCCAGCCGTCAGGGCTGGAAAGACACAGATACGCAGTATTTT	CASRQGWKDTDTQYF
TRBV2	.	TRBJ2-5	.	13	TGTGCCAGCAGTGTAGCCAGGGTAGAGACCCAGTACTTC	CASSVARVETQYF
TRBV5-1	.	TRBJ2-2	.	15	TGCGCCAGCAGCTTGGATTCCGCGGTAACCGGGGAGCTGTTTTTT	CASSLDSAVTGELFF
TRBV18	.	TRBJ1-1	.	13	TGTGCCAGCTCACCACCGATGAACACTGAAGCTTTCTTT	CASSPPMNTEAFF
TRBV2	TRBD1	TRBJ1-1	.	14	TGTGCCAGCCTCCAGGGGGCGCTGAACACTGAAGCTTTCTTT	CASLQGALNTEAFF
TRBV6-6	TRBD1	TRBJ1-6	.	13	TGTGCCAGCAGTTTGGACAGGTCTTCACCCCTCCACTTT	CASSLDRSSPLHF
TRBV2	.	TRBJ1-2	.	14	TGTGCCAGCAGTGCGAGGACAGCAAACTATGGCTACACCTTC	CASSARTANYGYTF
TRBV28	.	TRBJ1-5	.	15	TGTGCCAGCAGTTTCGGGGGTGGGGGGAATCAGCCCCAGCATTTT	CASSFGGGGNQPQHF
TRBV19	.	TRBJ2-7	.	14	TGTGCCAGTAGCCTAAAGACGAGTCATTACGAGCAGTACTTC	CASSLKTSHYEQYF
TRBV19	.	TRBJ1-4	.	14	TGTGCCAGTAGTATAGGCATCACAGGCGAAAAACTGTTTTTT	CASSIGITGEKLFF
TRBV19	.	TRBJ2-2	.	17	TGTGCCAGTAGTATAGGGGATCTTTATTCGAACACCGGGGAGCTGTTTTTT	CASSIGDLYSNTGELFF
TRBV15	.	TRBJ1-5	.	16	TGTGCCACCAGCAGAGGAATTGGGGGCAGCAATCAGCCCCAGCATTTT	CATSRGIGGSNQPQHF
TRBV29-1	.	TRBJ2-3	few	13	TGCAGCGCTGAGGGACCTACCGGAGATACGCAGTATTTT	CSAEGPTGDTQYF
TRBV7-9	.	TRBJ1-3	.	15	TGTGCCAGCAGCCCCCCTGGGGTCAAGGGAAACACCATATATTTT	CASSPPGVKGNTIYF
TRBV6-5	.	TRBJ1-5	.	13	TGTGCCAGCAGACCGACGGGGAATCAGCCCCAGCATTTT	CASRPTGNQPQHF